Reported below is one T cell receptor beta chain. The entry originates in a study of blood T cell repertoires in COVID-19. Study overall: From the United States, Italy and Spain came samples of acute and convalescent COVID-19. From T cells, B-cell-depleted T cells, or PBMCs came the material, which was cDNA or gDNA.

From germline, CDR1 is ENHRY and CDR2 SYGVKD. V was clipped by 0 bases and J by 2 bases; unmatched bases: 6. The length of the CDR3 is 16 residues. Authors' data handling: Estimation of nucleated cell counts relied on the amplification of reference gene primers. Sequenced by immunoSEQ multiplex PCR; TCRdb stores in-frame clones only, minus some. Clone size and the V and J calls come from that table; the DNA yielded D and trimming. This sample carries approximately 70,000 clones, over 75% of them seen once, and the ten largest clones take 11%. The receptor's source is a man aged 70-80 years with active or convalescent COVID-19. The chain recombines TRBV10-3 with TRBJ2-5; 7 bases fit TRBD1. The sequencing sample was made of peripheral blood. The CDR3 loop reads CAISESETGDQETQYF. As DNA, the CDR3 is TGTGCCATCAGTGAGTCTGAAACAGGGGATCAAGAGACCCAGTACTTC.